This T cell receptor beta chain was profiled in a study of blood T cells in healthy people across ages. Study-wide results and caveats: Getting older went along with TCR beta diversity per million T cells dropping roughly linearly.

As to this clonotype: The target antigen is unknown.

Germline V lookup: CDR1 SEHNR, CDR2 FQNEAQ (reference sequence). With V trimmed by 5 bases and J by 5 bases, 20 bases remained unmatched. This CDR3 contains 18 residues. A sample-barcoded 5' primer and a J-beta primer mix were used in a second PCR of roughly 6 to 11 cycles. Each of the cDNA molecules was tagged by a template-switch adaptor with 12 random nucleotides. TCRdb ran MiXCR on the 5' RACE reads and lists one entry per CDR3 protein. The sample shows 850,000 to 1,300,000 distinct CDR3 sequences, around 45% of them seen only once. The authors drew around 9.3 milliliters of peripheral blood from each donor.

The rearrangement links TRBV7-9 to TRBJ2-5, with TRBD2 matching over 7 bases. Specimen: blood. The TCR comes from a woman aged 55-75 years in good health. This CDR3 is CASSPLWELGGPGETQYF. The CDR3, as DNA: TGTGCCAGCAGCCCATTATGGGAATTGGGAGGGCCGGGGGAGACCCAGTACTTC.